The 30 T cell receptor beta chains reported below all come from one sample, sequenced in a study of T cell responses to AZD1222 COVID-19 vaccine (dated by TCRdb to the early 2020s). What this sample's time point label stands for: baseline before first vaccination. Receptors were amplified or captured by the immunoSEQ multiplex PCR assay. Here the immuneACCESS table is served through TCRdb, limited to in-frame sequences with V and J called. Missing clones are a known gap in these copies; in checked studies unresolved V genes cover under half, and the rest lacks a known reason. The sample table contains around 99,000 clones; only one count was recorded for 91% of them. The ten most abundant clones make up roughly 7% of the sample. The specimen was peripheral blood, collected on day 0 of AZD1222 vaccination. All receptors derive from an adult in good health.

This chain uses TRBV4-3 with TRBJ2-7; 7 bases are a match to TRBD1. V gave up 3 bases and J gave up 2 bases; unmatched junction bases: 7. Germline-derived CDR1 and CDR2 are LGHNA and YSLEER. The CDR3 length is 15 residues. The CDR3 is CASSHARDSPYEQYF. In DNA form, the CDR3 reads TGCGCCAGCAGCCATGCTCGGGACAGCCCCTACGAGCAGTACTTC.

V usage is TRBV12-3 or TRBV12-4 and J usage is TRBJ1-3, with a tentative D call TRBD1 (6 bases). The CDR3 contains 13 residues. The V end lost 5 bases, the J end lost 8 bases, and 13 bases lay between the germline ends. The CDR3 is CASSPARGHTIYF. The CDR3 DNA follows: TGTGCCAGCAGTCCAGCCAGGGGTCACACCATATATTTT.

This sequence joins TRBV6-1 and TRBJ1-5, with D possibly matching TRBD1 (5 bases). The V gene lost 2 bases and the J gene lost 15 bases, with 11 bases spanning the gap. CDR1 and CDR2 (germline): MNHNS, SASEGT. CDR3 size: 11 residues. CDR3 residues: CASSESNRRHF. In DNA, the CDR3 is TGTGCCAGCAGTGAATCGAACAGGAGGCATTTT.

The rearrangement links TRBV29-1 to TRBJ2-3; 7 nucleotides line up with TRBD1. The trim removed 6 bases at V and 2 bases at J, leaving 11 bases unmatched. The CDR3 is made up of 15 amino acids. The V gene's germline CDR1 is SQVTM and CDR2 ANQGSEA. The DNA of the CDR3 is TGCAGCGTCTCCGGGACAGCGGCCCCCACAGATACGCAGTATTTT. Protein sequence: CSVSGTAAPTDTQYF.

The V gene is TRBV7-8, the J gene TRBJ1-1, with a tentative D call TRBD1 (5 bases). Germline V gives CDR1 SGHVS, CDR2 FQNEAQ. V was cut by 7 bases and J by 6 bases, with 18 bases left in between. This CDR3 comprises 14 residues. The CDR3 DNA sequence: TGTGCCAGCAACCTCATAGAAGGGGTCTCTGAAGCTTTCTTT. Protein product: CASNLIEGVSEAFF.

In regard to this clone: The sample carries other DNA sequences with the same CDR3. The chain is built from TRBV6-5 and TRBJ1-2; D may be TRBD1 (6 bases). CDR1 and CDR2 from the germline V gene are MNHEY and SVGAGI. V was shortened by 0 bases and J by 4 bases, with 9 bases between the two germline ends. This CDR3 contains 14 residues. The CDR3 DNA reads TGTGCCAGCAGTTACTCGCGAGGGGGCTATGGCTACACCTTC. Its translation: CASSYSRGGYGYTF.

The V and J genes are TRBV6-1 and TRBJ1-2; no reliable D call. There are 14 residues in the CDR3. Between the trimmed V and J ends, which lost 6 bases and 7 bases, there was a span of 18 bases. The germline V gene has CDR1 MNHNS and CDR2 SASEGT. The DNA for the CDR3 is TGTGCCAGCAGCCAGGCGGCGCGTAATGTTGGCTACACCTTC. This sequence encodes CASSQAARNVGYTF.

The chain links TRBV7-8 to TRBJ1-3; D is perhaps TRBD1 (6 bases). V gave up 6 bases and J gave up 10 bases, with 22 bases separating them. CDR1 and CDR2 (germline): SGHVS, FQNEAQ. The CDR3 loop spans 15 amino acids. In DNA form, the CDR3 reads TGTGCCAGCAGGATTGACAGGAGGCTTCAAGGGACCATATATTTT. Translation: CASRIDRRLQGTIYF.

The J gene is TRBJ2-6, the V gene TRBV19; no clear D. Per germline, CDR1 LNHDA and CDR2 SQIVND (reference sequence). The CDR3 loop spans 14 amino acids. Trimming took 3 bases from V and 6 from J, leaving 9 bases between them. CDR3 sequence: CASSISQAANVLTF. The CDR3 nucleotides are TGTGCCAGTAGTATTAGTCAGGCGGCCAACGTCCTGACTTTC.

This clone is termed medium-sized. The rearrangement links TRBV5-4 to TRBJ1-5; D is possibly TRBD1 (5 bases). The V gene lost 1 base and the J gene lost 0 bases, with 8 bases spanning the gap. The CDR3 spans 15 residues. Per the germline V gene, CDR1 is SGHNT and CDR2 is YYREEE (reference sequence). The CDR3 here is CASSLRGYSNQPQHF. CDR3 coding DNA: TGTGCCAGCAGCTTGAGGGGATATAGCAATCAGCCCCAGCATTTT.

The V gene is TRBV5-6, the J gene TRBJ1-1; 8 bases fit TRBD1. Germline V gene data show CDR1 as SGHDT and CDR2 as YYEEEE. The trim removed 5 bases at V and 3 bases at J, leaving 9 bases unmatched. This CDR3 comprises 15 residues. The CDR3: CASRTGGRIYTEAFF. The CDR3 DNA reads as TGTGCCAGCAGAACAGGGGGGCGGATATACACTGAAGCTTTCTTT.

In regard to this clone: Within the sample, other DNA sequences also encode this same CDR3. The rearrangement links TRBV19 to TRBJ2-3; possible D gene TRBD1, 5 bases. The CDR3 spans 13 residues. Trimming cost V 3 bases and J 1 base, with 5 bases left between them. The germline V gene encodes CDR1 LNHDA and CDR2 SQIVND (reference sequence). The CDR3 loop is CASSIRGTDTQYF. CDR3 DNA: TGTGCCAGTAGTATCAGGGGCACAGATACGCAGTATTTT.

The gene calls are TRBV6-2 or TRBV6-3 and TRBJ2-7; D is undetermined. CDR1 MNHEY and CDR2 SVGEGT come from the germline V gene. The CDR3 spans 11 residues. Between the trimmed V and J ends, which lost 6 bases and 3 bases, there was a span of 6 bases. CDR3 nucleotide sequence: TGTGCCAGCAGCTCACACTACGAGCAGTACTTC. Translating gives CASSSHYEQYF.

This clone has only a few counts. V gene TRBV19 combines with J gene TRBJ1-2, with D uncertain. V was trimmed by 2 bases and J by 8 bases, leaving 9 bases between them. The CDR3 has 12 amino acids. Germline CDR1 LNHDA, CDR2 SQIVND (reference sequence). The chain's CDR3 is CASSIRRQGYTF. The DNA for the CDR3 is TGTGCCAGTAGTATAAGACGTCAGGGCTACACCTTC.

The CDR3 loop is CASSLGTASYGYTF. For the CDR3, the DNA is TGTGCCAGCAGCTTGGGGACAGCGAGCTATGGCTACACCTTC. This chain uses TRBV5-4 with TRBJ1-2, with D possibly being TRBD1 (6 bases). This CDR3 is built from 14 residues. Trimming cost V 0 bases and J 4 bases, with 10 bases left between them. Per germline, CDR1 SGHNT and CDR2 YYREEE (reference sequence). Full variable domain (missing parts from reference TRBV5-4 and TRBJ1-2): ETGVTQSPTHLIKTRGQQVTLRCSSQSGHNTVSWYQQALGQGPQFIFQYYREEENGRGNFPPRFSGLQFPNYSSELNVNALELDDSALYLCASSLGTASYGYTFGSGTRLTVV.

This chain links TRBV4-2 with TRBJ1-5, with D unclear. V lost 0 bases and J 6 bases, leaving 6 bases between the germline ends. The CDR3 extends over 13 amino acids. CDR1 and CDR2 from the germline V gene are LGHNA and YNFKEQ. The DNA for the CDR3 is TGTGCCAGCAGCCAAGATTTGAGTCAGCCCCAGCATTTT. This codes for CASSQDLSQPQHF.

The table lists this clone with a few counts. The chain is built from TRBV19 and TRBJ2-1; TRBD1 might be the D (5 bases). The CDR3 covers 18 residues. Trimming cost V 10 bases and J 6 bases, with 31 bases left between them. The V gene's germline CDR1 is LNHDA and CDR2 SQIVND (reference sequence). CDR3 DNA: TGTGCCACCGGTCCAGGGTGGGGCCTCCAATGGGCTTCCAATGAGCAGTTCTTC. Protein product: CATGPGWGLQWASNEQFF.

The chain uses TRBV19 and TRBJ2-2, with 7 positions matching TRBD2. The germline V gene encodes CDR1 LNHDA and CDR2 SQIVND (reference sequence). The J segment lost 6 bases and the V segment lost 7 bases, leaving 8 bases of the junction unmatched. CDR3 length: 14 residues. CDR3 sequence reads: CASNRAGVSGELFF. The DNA for the CDR3 is TGTGCCAGTAATCGGGCGGGAGTGTCCGGGGAGCTGTTTTTT.

The V and J genes are TRBV30 and TRBJ1-5; no firm D call. Germline CDR1 and CDR2: GTSNPN and SVGIG (reference sequence). The CDR3 has 14 residues. The germline V and J ends were trimmed by 0 bases and 2 bases, with 8 bases remaining between them. The CDR3 DNA is TGTGCCTGGAGTGTGGGATTAGGCAATCAGCCCCAGCATTTT. This sequence encodes CAWSVGLGNQPQHF.

V gene TRBV4-1 combines with J gene TRBJ2-5; the D gene is possibly TRBD2 (6 bases). The CDR3 runs to 16 residues. Germline CDR1 reads MGHRA; CDR2 reads YSYEKL. The V gene lost 0 bases and the J gene lost 6 bases, with 17 bases spanning the gap. The CDR3 here is CASSQDGGQGGQTQYF. The CDR3 DNA reads TGCGCCAGCAGCCAAGATGGAGGGCAGGGCGGTCAGACCCAGTACTTC.

The CDR3 reads CASSIEPGLGTYEQYF. CDR3 in DNA: TGTGCCAGCAGTATCGAACCGGGACTAGGGACCTACGAGCAGTACTTC. The rearrangement uses TRBV27 and TRBJ2-7, with 8 nucleotides matching TRBD2. V was clipped by 5 bases and J by 2 bases; unmatched bases: 11. Germline CDR1 MNHEY, CDR2 SMNVEV (reference sequence). This CDR3 has 16 residues.

The chain uses TRBV2 and TRBJ2-7, with a tentative D call TRBD1 (6 bases). This CDR3 has 14 amino acids. With 5 bases removed from V and 1 base from J, the gap between germline ends came to 12 bases. The germline CDR1 and CDR2 sequences are SNHLY and FYNNEI. DNA of the CDR3: TGTGCCAGCAGTTCGCAGGGGTCATCCTACGAGCAGTACTTC. Protein sequence: CASSSQGSSYEQYF. Supplemented by reference TRBV2 and TRBJ2-7, the full variable domain reads EPEVTQTPSHQVTQMGQEVILRCVPISNHLYFYWYRQILGQKVEFLVSFYNNEISEKSEIFDDQFSVERPDGSNFTLKIRSTKLEDSAMYFCASSSQGSSYEQYFGPGTRLTVT.

The chain recombines TRBV6-5 with TRBJ2-1; 10 nucleotides agree with TRBD2. After removal of 5 bases from V and 7 bases from J, the junction contained 5 bases not matched to a gene. Per the germline V gene, CDR1 is MNHEY and CDR2 is SVGAGI. There are 14 residues in the CDR3. The CDR3 nucleotides read TGTGCCAGCAGTCTAGCGGGAGCGGCGAATGAGCAGTTCTTC. Amino acids: CASSLAGAANEQFF.

This clone was detected only once. The rearrangement uses TRBV4-1 and TRBJ2-1; 13 bases fit TRBD2. The CDR3 consists of 16 residues. Trimming at V came to 3 bases and at J to 7 bases, leaving 6 bases not matched to a gene. CDR1 and CDR2 (germline): MGHRA, YSYEKL. The CDR3 sequence: CASSQQTSGRNNEQFF. As DNA, the CDR3 is TGCGCCAGCAGCCAGCAGACTAGCGGGAGGAATAATGAGCAGTTCTTC.

The CDR3 sequence: CASGLATEREAFF. Written as DNA, the CDR3 is TGTGCTAGTGGTTTGGCCACTGAACGGGAAGCTTTCTTT. The chain recombines TRBV12-5 with TRBJ1-1; D not resolved. CDR3 length equals 13 residues. Trimming removed 1 base from V and 8 bases from J, with 11 bases in between. CDR1 and CDR2 (germline): LGHNT, FRNRAP. The whole variable domain, remainder taken from reference TRBV12-5 and TRBJ1-1, is DARVTQTPRHKVTEMGQEVTMRCQPILGHNTVFWYRQTMMQGLELLAYFRNRAPLDDSGMPKDRFSAEMPDATLATLKIQPSEPRDSAVYFCASGLATEREAFFGQGTRLTVV.

The chain employs TRBV6-5 and TRBJ1-2, with D possibly being TRBD1 (5 bases). Trimming stripped 6 bases from V and 4 bases from J, with 12 bases between. The CDR3 covers 13 residues. Germline-derived CDR1 and CDR2 are MNHEY and SVGAGI. The DNA for the CDR3 is TGTGCCAGCAGCTCTGGGACGATCTATGGCTACACCTTC. This codes for CASSSGTIYGYTF.

V gene TRBV9 combines with J gene TRBJ1-5, with D unclear. In germline, CDR1 is SGDLS, CDR2 YYNGEE. V gave up 0 bases and J gave up 0 bases, with 7 bases separating them. The CDR3 has 15 amino acids. The CDR3 DNA sequence: TGTGCCAGCAGCGTAGACGGAGTTAGCAATCAGCCCCAGCATTTT. Translating it yields CASSVDGVSNQPQHF.

This clone appeared once. The genes are TRBV3-1 (or the pseudogene TRBV3-2) and TRBJ2-7; maybe TRBD2 (6 bases). Trimming removed 0 bases at V and 0 bases at J, with 15 bases between. CDR1 is LGHDT, CDR2 YNNKEL, per germline (reference sequence). CDR3 length: 17 residues. Here the CDR3 reads CASSQDRGWGGSYEQYF. The CDR3 region has the DNA TGTGCCAGCAGCCAAGATCGGGGGTGGGGTGGCTCCTACGAGCAGTACTTC.

This chain uses TRBV6-1 with TRBJ2-3; D is ambiguous. Per germline, CDR1 MNHNS and CDR2 SASEGT. Trimming shortened V by 1 base and J by 5 bases, and 10 bases separated the two germline ends. This CDR3 is built from 14 residues. The CDR3 protein is CASSEETRQDTQYF. The DNA of the CDR3 is TGTGCCAGCAGTGAAGAAACCCGGCAAGATACGCAGTATTTT.

The rearrangement uses TRBV5-6 and TRBJ1-5, with D unresolved. There are 16 residues in the CDR3. Trimming shortened V by 0 bases and J by 0 bases, and 10 bases separated the two germline ends. Germline loops: CDR1 SGHDT, CDR2 YYEEEE. The CDR3 loop is CASSLGYRYSNQPQHF. CDR3 nucleotide sequence: TGTGCCAGCAGCTTGGGGTATCGTTATAGCAATCAGCCCCAGCATTTT.